What follows is one T cell receptor (beta chain) and its context. Its antigen is currently unknown. Germline assignment: CDR1 SGHTA and CDR2 FQGNSA. This CDR3 spans 13 amino acids. V dropped 8 bases and J dropped 0 bases, with 8 bases sitting between them. This specimen comes from a study of beta chain features in type 1 diabetes. The sequenced template was cDNA made from the entire isolated RNA. Profiled with immunoSEQ multiplex PCR; TCRdb holds only in-frame clones, not every one. The table includes about 370,000 clones, over 9% detected once. Study-wide results and limits: TCRB CDR3s from Type 1 diabetes patients were moderately but significantly shorter in all four CD4+ subsets.

The receptor was derived from a man aged 25-40 years with type 1 diabetes. The sequencing sample was made of central memory CD4+ T cells from blood. The J gene is TRBJ2-1, the V gene TRBV7-2; D ambiguous. CDR3 bases: TGTGCCAGCGGGCGCCTCTCCTACAATGAGCAGTTCTTC. Residues: CASGRLSYNEQFF.